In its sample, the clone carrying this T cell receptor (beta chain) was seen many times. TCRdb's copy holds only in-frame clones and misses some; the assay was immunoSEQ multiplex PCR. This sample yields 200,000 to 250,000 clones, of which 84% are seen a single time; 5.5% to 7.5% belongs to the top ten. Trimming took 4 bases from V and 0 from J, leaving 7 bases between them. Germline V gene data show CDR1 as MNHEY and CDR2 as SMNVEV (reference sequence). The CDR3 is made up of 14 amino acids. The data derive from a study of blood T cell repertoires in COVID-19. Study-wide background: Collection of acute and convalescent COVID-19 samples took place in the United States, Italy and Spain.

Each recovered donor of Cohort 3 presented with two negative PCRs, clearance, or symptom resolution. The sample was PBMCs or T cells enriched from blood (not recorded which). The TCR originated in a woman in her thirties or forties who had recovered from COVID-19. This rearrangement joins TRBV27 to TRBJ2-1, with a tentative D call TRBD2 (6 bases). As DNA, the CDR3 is TGTGCCAGCAGTTGGGGGGACTCCTACAATGAGCAGTTCTTC. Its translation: CASSWGDSYNEQFF.